The text below deals with one TCR beta chain. Its antigen is still unknown. Base qualities are not provided; no much larger clone lies one nucleotide away. The cohort comprised several hundred healthy bone marrow donors. At the time of sampling, every cohort member was nominally healthy, though immune exposures that went unrecorded were likely present. The donor was CMV seronegative and was included in the group of 352 seronegative cohort members. Every donor gave a peripheral blood sample, and the peripheral blood mononuclear cells from that sample were used for TCR beta sequencing. The Qiagen DNeasy Blood Extraction Kit was used to extract genomic DNA from the blood cell samples. The CDR3 runs 14 amino acids, cysteine and phenylalanine included. CDR3 DNA only is kept here, 42 bases in frame from base 1. Trimming takes 6 bases from V and 3 bases from J, and the germline ends sit 13 bases apart. CDR1 MNHNY and CDR2 SVGAGI were looked up in the germline V gene (reference sequence).

Library method: the immunoSEQ multiplex PCR assay. A mixture of 60 forward primers for TCR Vbeta segments and 13 reverse primers for TCR Jbeta segments was used in the multiplex PCR. Amplification of the CDR3 region of rearranged TCR beta genes was performed with a multiplex PCR assay on genomic DNA. On the Illumina HiSeq System, the amplified TCR beta libraries were sequenced as 87-base-pair reads. On the authors' methods: A later analysis counted 65 million to 90 million unique TCR beta chains across the 690 or so repertoires, and 10 million to 12 million of these chains were shared by at least two donors. A nearest-neighbor algorithm error-corrected the raw reads and collapsed the reads into unique sequences, merging closely related sequences to remove PCR and sequencing errors. Alignment of CDR3 sequences to IMGT reference sequences was used to assign V, D and J gene segments. Each retained sequence needed at least a six-nucleotide match to both a V gene segment and a J gene segment. Rearrangements were classified as productive when the CDR3 lacked stop codons and remained in frame with V and J, and all other rearrangements were classified as non-productive. Following IMGT convention, CDR3 was defined as the stretch from the second conserved V-encoded cysteine to the conserved J-encoded phenylalanine. The earlier analysis of about 590 of the donors excluded sequences that lacked an unambiguous match to a single V gene segment. In an earlier analysis of a few hundred of the donors, V segments were called functional above 56.7% productive rearrangements and were called segregating when the between-donor standard deviation exceeded 5%. A statistical classification framework was developed to diagnose cytomegalovirus status using the catalog of TCR beta chain sequences. A later analysis assigned V and J genes by comparing TCR nucleotide sequences with IMGT/GENE-DB human TR gene sequences. Using the TCRdist pipeline, a later analysis assigned CDR3 sequences along with most-parsimonious VDJ recombination scenarios. In a later analysis, each TCR beta chain was defined by its CDR3 amino acid sequence together with its V-gene family, and reads lacking a unique V-gene family were excluded. To address suspected cross-contamination and a sequencing artifact, a later analysis removed 550 to 750 highly shared, low-generation-probability nucleotide sequences. In a later analysis, a clonal expansion index for each public chain was calculated from normalized within-repertoire ranks of inferred template counts. Generation probabilities in a later analysis came from a VDJ recombination model fitted to out-of-frame rearrangements, and those results were checked against IGoR. A later analysis scored TCR-TCR, TCR-HLA and TCR-CMV co-occurrence with hypergeometric tests, applying a repertoire-size bias correction to TCR pairs. In a later analysis, false discovery rates were estimated by permuting HLA or CMV assignments 20 times. In a later analysis, co-occurring TCRs were grouped using DBSCAN, and TCRdist sequence similarity was added for clustering within HLA-allele-positive subsets. Repertoires with fewer than 30,000 or more than 120,000 public chains were left out of co-occurrence clustering, as were five repertoires with anomalous nucleotide sharing. TCRdb limited this immuneACCESS table to in-frame rearrangements with V and J called. A share of clones is missing; checked studies link under half to unresolved V genes, and the rest is unexplained. That table gives V, J and clone size, and the DNA gave D and trimming. This sample has roughly 240,000 clones in its table, and about 85% of those were observed once. In total, the top ten clones hold roughly 0.26% of the sample.

This entry belongs to a study of cytomegalovirus exposure and HLA in healthy donors (dated by TCRdb to about 2017). In the study overall: An earlier analysis of about 530 of the donors reported approximately 260 Gb of sequence data and 95 million to 140 million unique TCR beta sequences obtained from some 170 million T cells. The T cell repertoires of 670 or so subjects were profiled by immunosequencing and related to cytomegalovirus serostatus. Donor age, sex, ethnicity and CMV serostatus were collected together with the repertoire data. An earlier analysis of a few hundred of the donors applied high-throughput TCR beta sequencing to assess whether each TCR beta V gene segment acted as functional or pseudogenic. To predict cytomegalovirus infection status, the study brought together high-throughput TCR immunosequencing, statistical association of individual TCRs with disease status, and machine learning. A later analysis re-analyzed previously published TCR beta repertoires from 666 donors and added high-resolution HLA genotyping to study TCR occurrence patterns. Among about 400 genotyped donors of the cohort, an average of approximately 240,000 unique TCR beta nucleotide sequences was sequenced per donor, of which approximately 18% were non-productive. A separate validation cohort of roughly 130 different subjects was used in addition to the approximately 610-subject first cohort. Roughly 300 gigabases of sequencing data and approximately 93 million unique TCR sequences were included in an early release covering around 650 HLA-typed donors. Of the 398 genotyped donors, around 81% fell in the genetic ancestry cluster associated with self-reported Caucasian donors. Typing coverage varied by locus: roughly 629-640 donors for A, B, C, DRB1 and DQB1; approximately 560 for DQA1; 606 for DPA1; fewer than 480 for DPB1. All discovery cohort repertoires had been generated using a single sequencing platform. The study aimed to test whether cataloging public T cell receptors could reveal signatures of past pathogen exposure. Both class I and class II loci were covered by HLA typing, at four-digit resolution. A later genetic analysis took genome-wide SNP genotypes for about 55% of the 666 donors and used that subset as a discovery cohort. Rather than drawing on any new phenotypic data, the later analysis identified candidate immune exposures from TCR beta sequences and the way those sequences occurred across donors. Several DR-DQ haplotypes were handled as single units for association and clustering because linkage in the cohort was strong.

Points the paper makes about the study in general: In a later analysis, TCR association rates were found to vary across HLA loci, with the most associated TCRs seen for DRB1 alleles and the fewest for HLA-C alleles. At a false discovery rate of 0.05, a later analysis linked under 20,000 TCR beta sequences to specific HLA alleles. Some IMGT-functional V segments, including TRBV6-2 and TRBV6-3, could not be told apart with the 87-base-pair reads, so those segments were excluded. A few of the identified cytomegalovirus-associated TCR beta chains were confirmed in vitro to be specific for cytomegalovirus antigens. The only immune exposure information available for the cohort was CMV serostatus. According to the authors, the approach could potentially be generalized to other disease states and immunological phenotypes. According to a later analysis, parvovirus B19, influenza, CMV and Epstein-Barr virus appeared linked to several top co-occurrence clusters. An association between a missense DCLRE1C variant and V-gene and J-gene trimming of TCR beta chains was found in a later genetic analysis and replicated in an independent cohort. The classifier was reported to diagnose cytomegalovirus status with high specificity and sensitivity in both the original cohort and the validation cohort. A later analysis found that most CMV-associated TCR beta chains appeared HLA-restricted, with HLA associations seemingly driven largely by CMV exposure. A further reported finding was that TCR beta sequences accurately predicted the HLA-A and HLA-B alleles for most subjects in the first cohort. Strong co-occurrence of HLA alleles, especially DR and DQ, made assigning TCR associations to individual alleles difficult. Only TCR beta chains were sequenced in this cohort, and the absence of alpha or paired-chain data limited detectable features. Because HLA typing was unavailable for some donors at each locus, only the typed subset was used in association tests. In a later genetic analysis, fewer N-insertions in productive TCRs were reported among donors in an Asian-associated ancestry cluster than the 666-donor mean. Linkage disequilibrium might explain the correlated functional status among segregating V segments, but an unknown experimental factor could not be excluded. In the study, 164 TCR beta chains were listed as associated with cytomegalovirus. A group of highly shared sequence variants was considered likely to be a technical artifact of the sequencing pipeline. Presence/absence analyses assumed roughly uniform sequencing depth across donors, an assumption that may not hold. While some public TCRs were present in many individuals, most TCR sequences turned up only very rarely across donors. Compared with equally common non-associated chains, HLA-associated TCR beta chains in a later analysis were more clonally expanded and had lower generation probabilities. Because counts were too low, 15 to 20 rarely observed V segments, including chromosome 9 orphons, were excluded from the earlier analysis of roughly 580 of the donors. An earlier analysis of around 540 of the donors showed that most TCR beta V segments appeared in productive rearrangements either about 87% or about 30% of the time, which broadly matched IMGT annotations.

The specimen sequenced was PBMCs. The TCR sequence derives from a girl aged 2-10 years in good health and CMV-seronegative. The chain was built from TRBV6-6 and TRBJ2-3, with the D gene not confidently named. The DNA sequence follows: TGTGCCAGCAGCCCTCCATCCACTACAGATACGCAGTATTTT. Translation gives CASSPPSTTDTQYF.